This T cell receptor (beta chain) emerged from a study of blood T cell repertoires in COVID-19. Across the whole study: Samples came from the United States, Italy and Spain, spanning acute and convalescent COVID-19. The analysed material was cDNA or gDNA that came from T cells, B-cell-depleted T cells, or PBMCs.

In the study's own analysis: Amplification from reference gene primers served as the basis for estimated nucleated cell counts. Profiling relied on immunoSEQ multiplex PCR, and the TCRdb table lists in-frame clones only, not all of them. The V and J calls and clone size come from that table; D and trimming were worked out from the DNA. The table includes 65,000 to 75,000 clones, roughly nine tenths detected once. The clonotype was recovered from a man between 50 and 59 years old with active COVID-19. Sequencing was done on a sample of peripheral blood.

The CDR3 sequence: CASSVKREGHYEQYF. The CDR3 DNA sequence: TGTGCCAGCAGCGTGAAGAGGGAGGGCCACTACGAGCAGTACTTC. This chain joins TRBV5-4 and TRBJ2-7; 7 bases are a match to TRBD2. The CDR3 totals 15 residues. Germline V gene data show CDR1 as SGHNT and CDR2 as YYREEE (reference sequence). V gave up 4 bases and J gave up 3 bases; unmatched junction bases: 10.